Detailed here is one T cell receptor beta chain. Germline trimming cut 10 bases from V and 4 bases from J; bases unmatched to any gene: 16. CDR1 and CDR2 from the germline V gene are SGHTS and YDEGEE. The CDR3 has 15 amino acids. Participant age was roughly 18 to 95 years, and participants resided in approximately 24 US areas. Self-reported history from a screening survey and questionnaire set each donor's cohort. A PCR-confirmed or clinician-diagnosed COVID-19 case had contacted exposed participants within 2 weeks of entry. The data belong to a study of blood T cell repertoires in COVID-19. Profiling relied on immunoSEQ multiplex PCR, and the TCRdb table lists in-frame clones only, not all of them. The sample lists approximately 340,000 clones, roughly 90% occurring once.

The chain couples TRBV5-8 to TRBJ2-5; 7 bases are a match to TRBD1. The origin of this receptor is a woman between 40 and 55 years old who had been exposed to COVID-19. The sample consisted of PBMCs or T cells enriched from blood (not recorded which). The CDR3 reads CAVSRQGVGGETQYF. DNA for the CDR3: TGTGCCGTATCTCGACAGGGCGTTGGGGGAGAGACCCAGTACTTC.